The TCR beta chain under discussion was sequenced for a study of early T cells in non-severe SARS-CoV-2 infection. TCRdb ran MiXCR on the 5' RACE reads and lists one entry per CDR3 protein. The table includes about 29,000 distinct CDR3 sequences, approximately 5.4% detected once. Trimming took off 2 bases at V and 5 bases at J, with 15 bases between the two ends. Germline lookup yields CDR1 DFQATT and CDR2 SNEGSKA (reference sequence). This CDR3 is built from 15 residues. This clonotype was seen repeatedly, ten times or more. The V call is TRBV20-1, the J call TRBJ2-2, with a possible D match to TRBD1 (5 bases). The clonotype comes from an adult who was a healthcare worker with PCR-confirmed SARS-CoV-2 infection or an uninfected control (not recorded which). The sample was whole blood. The CDR3 reads CSARPQGRRTGELFF. For the CDR3, the DNA is TGCAGTGCTAGACCCCAGGGAAGAAGAACCGGGGAGCTGTTTTTT.